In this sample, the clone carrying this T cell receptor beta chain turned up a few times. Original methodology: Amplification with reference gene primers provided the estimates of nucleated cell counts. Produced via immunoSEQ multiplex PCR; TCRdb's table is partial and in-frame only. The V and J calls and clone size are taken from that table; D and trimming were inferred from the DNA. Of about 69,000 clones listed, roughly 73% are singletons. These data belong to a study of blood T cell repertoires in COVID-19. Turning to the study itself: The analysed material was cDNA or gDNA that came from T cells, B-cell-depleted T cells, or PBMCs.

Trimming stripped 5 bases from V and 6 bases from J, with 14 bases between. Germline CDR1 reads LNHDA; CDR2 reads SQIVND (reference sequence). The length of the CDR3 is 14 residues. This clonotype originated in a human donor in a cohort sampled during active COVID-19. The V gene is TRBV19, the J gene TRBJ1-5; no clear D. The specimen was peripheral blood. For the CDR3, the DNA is TGTGCCAGTAGTCCCGGAAGCGCGAGTCAGCCCCAGCATTTT. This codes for CASSPGSASQPQHF. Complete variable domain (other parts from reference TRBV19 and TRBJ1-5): DGGITQSPKYLFRKEGQNVTLSCEQNLNHDAMYWYRQDPGQGLRLIYYSQIVNDFQKGDIAEGYSVSREKKESFPLTVTSAQKNPTAFYLCASSPGSASQPQHFGDGTRLSIL.